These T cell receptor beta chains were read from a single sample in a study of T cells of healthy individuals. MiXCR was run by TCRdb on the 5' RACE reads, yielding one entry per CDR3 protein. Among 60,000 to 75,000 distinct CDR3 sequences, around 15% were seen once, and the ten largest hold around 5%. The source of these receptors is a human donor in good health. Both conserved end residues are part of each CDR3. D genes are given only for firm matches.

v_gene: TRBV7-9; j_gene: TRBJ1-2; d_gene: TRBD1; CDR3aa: CASSFQKQGPLYGYTF
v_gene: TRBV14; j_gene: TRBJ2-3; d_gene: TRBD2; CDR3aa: CASSQAHTSEPTDTQYF
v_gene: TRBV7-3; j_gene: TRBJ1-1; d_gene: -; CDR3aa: CASSLSGEPTEAFF
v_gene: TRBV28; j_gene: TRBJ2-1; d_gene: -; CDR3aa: CASSSPLGVGVEQFF
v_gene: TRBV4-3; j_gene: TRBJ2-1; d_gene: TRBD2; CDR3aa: CASSHGRLARDEQFF
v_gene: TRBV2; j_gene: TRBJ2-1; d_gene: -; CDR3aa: CASRRAGEDDEQFF
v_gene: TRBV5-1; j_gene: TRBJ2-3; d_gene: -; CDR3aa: CASSLSRGSTDTQYF
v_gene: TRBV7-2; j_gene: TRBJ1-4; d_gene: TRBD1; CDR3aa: CASTRQGFEKLFF
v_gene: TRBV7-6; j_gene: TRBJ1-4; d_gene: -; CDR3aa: CASSSSRGATNEKLFF
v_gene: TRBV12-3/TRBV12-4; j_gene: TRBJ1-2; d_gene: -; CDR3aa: CVSSFGRHDGYTF
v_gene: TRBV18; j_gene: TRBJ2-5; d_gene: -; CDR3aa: CASSPALQETQYF
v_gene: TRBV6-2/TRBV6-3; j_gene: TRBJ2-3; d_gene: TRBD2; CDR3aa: CASSYPPLRGGSDTQYF
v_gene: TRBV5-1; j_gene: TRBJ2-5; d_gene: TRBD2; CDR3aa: CASSRGLAETQYF
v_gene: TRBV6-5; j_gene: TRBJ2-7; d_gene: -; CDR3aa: CASSYSQDISEQYF
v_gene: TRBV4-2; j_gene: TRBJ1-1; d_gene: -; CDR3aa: CASSQGRGSTEAFF